The present entry profiles one TCR beta chain with its context. Other DNA sequences in this specimen translate into the identical CDR3. This record belongs to a study of blood T cell repertoires in COVID-19. Assay: immunoSEQ multiplex PCR; the TCRdb copy retains only in-frame clones and omits some. The data hold more than 95,000 clones, with around nine tenths observed a single time. V was pared by 0 bases and J by 3 bases, with 3 bases of the junction left unmatched. This CDR3 has 15 residues. Germline assignment: CDR1 SGHNT and CDR2 YYREEE (reference sequence). The sequenced material came from peripheral blood. The V and J genes are TRBV5-4 and TRBJ2-1, with TRBD2 matching 7 bases. This TCR came from a human donor in a cohort sampled during active COVID-19. CDR3 sequence: CASSLEGGGYNEQFF. The CDR3 coding sequence is TGTGCCAGCAGCTTGGAGGGCGGGGGCTACAATGAGCAGTTCTTC.